The T cell receptor (beta chain) under discussion was sequenced for a study of T cells in Graves' hyperthyroidism and ophthalmopathy. V dropped 1 base and J dropped 8 bases, with 17 bases sitting between them. The CDR3 runs 15 residues. CDR1 and CDR2 (germline): DFQATT, SNEGSKA (reference sequence). To note about this clonotype: This may arise from a read error, as a much more abundant clone is one base away.

RNA transcripts served as the template for amplifying TCR beta CDR3 regions. HTBI primers drove first-round RT-PCR of the TCR CDR3. MiXCR, applied by TCRdb to the multiplex PCR reads, yields one record per CDR3 protein. The table lists roughly 280,000 distinct CDR3 sequences, 17% of them singletons. The rearrangement links TRBV20-1 to TRBJ1-4; D is perhaps TRBD1 (5 bases). Sequenced input: blood. This sequence was found in a woman aged 55-69 years with Graves' ophthalmopathy. Written as DNA, the CDR3 is TGCAGTGCTAGAGGTCAAGTGGCTCGGGGGGAAAAACTGTTTTTT. Protein product: CSARGQVARGEKLFF.